This T cell receptor (beta chain) was sequenced in a study of shared clonotypes between healthy human individuals. Study observations and caveats: Researchers found naive subsets generally carried larger estimated richness than memory subsets.

Clones were sequenced by immunoSEQ multiplex PCR, and TCRdb holds only the in-frame ones, with some missing. The table records some 2,400,000 clones, about 94% of them present only once. Notes on this clone: What it recognizes is unknown.

The sequence came from a man between 18 and 35 years old in good health. Sequenced sample: naive CD4+ T cells sorted from blood. Specified subset: CD45RA+ positively selected.

CDR3 DNA: TGTGCCAGCAGAGGCCCCGGGCCACACTTATACGAGCAGTACTTC. This translates into CASRGPGPHLYEQYF. This rearrangement joins TRBV7-9 to TRBJ2-7, with D uncertain. The CDR3 contains 15 residues. Trimming removed 6 bases from V and 4 bases from J, with 19 bases in between. Germline CDR1 reads SEHNR; CDR2 reads FQNEAQ (reference sequence).